This T cell receptor beta chain was found in a study of shared clonotypes between healthy human individuals. Whole-study findings and limits: Sharing across four donors was highest in naive CD4 (approximately 5%) and lowest in memory CD8 (roughly 0.4%). Generation probabilities of non-shared clonotypes were lower (relative to those shared by all four donors).

Deep-level assay runs were performed. TCRdb keeps only in-frame clones here, not all; method: immunoSEQ multiplex PCR. The top ten clones hold roughly 0.45% of a sample with roughly 1.5 million clones, approximately 98% of them seen once. This clone was counted a single time. The antigen is undetermined. This CDR3 has 11 residues. V was shortened by 5 bases and J by 7 bases, with 8 bases between the two germline ends. Per germline, CDR1 SNHLY and CDR2 FYNNEI. The sequence was obtained from a man younger than 40 in good health. Sample: naive CD4+ T cells sorted from blood. Subset reported: CD45RA+ positively selected. V and J are TRBV2 and TRBJ1-1; D is uncertain. The CDR3 loop is CASSLLNEAFF. CDR3 bases: TGTGCCAGCAGTCTGTTAAATGAAGCTTTCTTT.